This record covers a single TCR beta chain. Its antigen is still unknown. V trimming: 0 bases; J trimming: 5 bases; junction bases outside the gene matches: 2. The CDR3 is made up of 15 amino acids. Germline V lookup: CDR1 KGHSH, CDR2 LQKENI. Across several immunoSEQ plates, the genomic DNA of each subset was split evenly. Some clones are missing from TCRdb's copy, which holds only in-frame ones; the method was immunoSEQ multiplex PCR. Among about 2 million clones, over 85% were seen once, and the ten largest hold roughly 0.13%. The data are from a study of shared clonotypes between healthy human individuals. Study-wide points: Across subsets, estimated richness was generally greater for naive than for memory populations. Naive CD4 clonotypes overlapped across a handful of donors at about 5.3%.

This chain connects TRBV18 to TRBJ2-1, with 9 bases that match TRBD2. The sequenced material came from naive CD4+ T cells sorted from blood. Subset noted: CD45RA+ positively selected. The TCR sequence derives from a man between 18 and 29 years old in good health. In DNA, the CDR3 is TGTGCCAGCTCACCACCCGGGACTAGCCACAATGAGCAGTTCTTC. It yields the protein CASSPPGTSHNEQFF.